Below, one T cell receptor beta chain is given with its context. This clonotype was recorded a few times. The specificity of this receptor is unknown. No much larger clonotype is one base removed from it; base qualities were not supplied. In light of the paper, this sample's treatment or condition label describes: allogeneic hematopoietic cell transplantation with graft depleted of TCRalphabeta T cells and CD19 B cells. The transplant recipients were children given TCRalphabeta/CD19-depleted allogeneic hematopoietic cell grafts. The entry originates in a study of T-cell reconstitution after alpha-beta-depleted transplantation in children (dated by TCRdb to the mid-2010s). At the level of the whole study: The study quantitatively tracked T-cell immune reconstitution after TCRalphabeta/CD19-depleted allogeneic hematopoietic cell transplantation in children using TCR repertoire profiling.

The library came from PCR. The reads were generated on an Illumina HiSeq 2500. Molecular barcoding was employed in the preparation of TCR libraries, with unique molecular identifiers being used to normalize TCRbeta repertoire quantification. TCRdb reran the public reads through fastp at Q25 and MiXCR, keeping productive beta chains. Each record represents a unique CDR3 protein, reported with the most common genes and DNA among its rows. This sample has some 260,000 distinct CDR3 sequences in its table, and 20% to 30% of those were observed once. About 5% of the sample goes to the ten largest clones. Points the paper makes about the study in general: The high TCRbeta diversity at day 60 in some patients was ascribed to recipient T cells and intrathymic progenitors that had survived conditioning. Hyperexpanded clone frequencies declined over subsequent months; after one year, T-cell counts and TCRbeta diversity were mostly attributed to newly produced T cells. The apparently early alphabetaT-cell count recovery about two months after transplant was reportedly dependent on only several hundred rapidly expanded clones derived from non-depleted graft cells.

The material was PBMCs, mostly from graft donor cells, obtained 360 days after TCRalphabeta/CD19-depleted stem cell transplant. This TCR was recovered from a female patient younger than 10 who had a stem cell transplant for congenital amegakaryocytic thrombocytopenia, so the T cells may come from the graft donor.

The sequenced DNA is TGTGCCAGCAGTTTTGCTAGCGGGAGAGGAGACGAGCAGTACTTC. Translation gives CASSFASGRGDEQYF. Here the chain combines TRBV12-3 or TRBV12-4 and TRBJ2-7, with 10 junctional bases fitting TRBD2. Unmatched junction bases come to 7, with V trimmed by 3 bases and J by 5 bases. The CDR3 measures 15 amino acids from cysteine to phenylalanine. The entry retains the CDR3 DNA only, 45 bases that are in frame from base 1.